This T cell receptor (beta chain) originates from a study of T cells in Graves' hyperthyroidism and ophthalmopathy. Per the germline V gene, CDR1 is LGHDT and CDR2 is YNNKEL (reference sequence). The CDR3 sequence is 13 residues long. Concerning this clonotype: At one of its ends the junction is not consistent with the germline gene, which may arise from a read error.

TCR beta CDR3 sequences were amplified from RNA transcripts. An initial round of RT-PCR targeting the TCR CDR3 relied on the HTBI primer set. TCRdb ran MiXCR on the multiplex PCR reads and lists one entry per CDR3 protein. Of around 450,000 distinct CDR3 sequences listed, roughly 14% are singletons. Sequencing was carried out using blood. The chain uses TRBV3-1 and TRBJ2-3, with 7 positions matching TRBD2. The source is a young woman with Graves' hyperthyroidism. The CDR3, as DNA: TGTGCCAGCAGCCTGACTAGCAGAGATACGCAGTATTTT. It yields the protein CASSLTSRDTQYF.